The sample holds one count of the clone carrying this T cell receptor (beta chain). The data stem from a study of OX40 agonist ivuxolimab in advanced cancers. Study background: Six ivuxolimab dose levels, 0.01 to 10 mg/kg, were given intravenously every 2 weeks.

The CDR3 consists of 16 residues. CDR1 and CDR2 from the germline V gene are SGHVS and FQNEAQ. V was pared by 5 bases and J by 5 bases, with 9 bases of the junction left unmatched. Measured with immunoSEQ multiplex PCR; TCRdb has only the in-frame clones, and not every one. The sample shows roughly 17,000 clones, about 70% of them seen only once. This chain links TRBV7-8 with TRBJ2-3; TRBD2 aligns across 11 bases. The TCR sequence derives from an adult with an advanced solid tumor such as melanoma, head and neck, liver or kidney cancer. The sample consisted of CD4+ or CD8+ T cells sorted from blood, taken in a trial of the OX40 agonist ivuxolimab. This chain's CDR3 is CASSEQTSGSRDTQYF. The CDR3 nucleotides are TGTGCCAGCAGCGAGCAAACTAGCGGGAGTAGAGATACGCAGTATTTT.